This T cell receptor beta chain was observed in a study of blood T cell repertoires in COVID-19 (dated by TCRdb to the early 2020s). About the investigation overall: Collaborator samples came from the United States, Italy and Spain and covered acute and convalescent phases of COVID-19. The prospective study material was composed of cDNA or gDNA derived from T cells, B-cell-depleted T cells, or PBMCs. The dataset comprised deeply sampled blood TCRbeta repertoires from subjects exposed to, actively infected with, or recovered from COVID-19. The repertoires were released in a freely available public database meant as a resource for research on the immune response to SARS-CoV-2. Samples were obtained from the ongoing ImmuneRACE study (first 160 participants) and from about 1,300 subjects provided by 6 global collaborators. Sample metadata almost always included a de-identified subject ID, COVID-19 status, age in years and sex. HLA class I and class II types, where available, came from metadata supplied by the sample provider rather than from assay-based typing.

The research as a whole found: Clinical and demographic metadata were provided uncurated, with the amount varying by source and participant.

Notes on this clone: Its antigen remains undetermined. Within one base of it there is no much larger clone, and no base qualities were kept.

In the prospective study, participants were roughly 18 to 100 years old, resided in about two dozen geographic areas of the United States, and were enrolled through a virtual design. Cohort assignment in the prospective study relied on participant-reported clinical history from a screening survey and a study questionnaire. Exposed participants had been in contact, within 2 weeks of entering the study, with a person who had a PCR-confirmed or clinician-diagnosed case of COVID-19. In the prospective study, mobile phlebotomists collected whole blood, serum and a nasopharyngeal or oropharyngeal swab from each participant. Prospective study participants could optionally give additional blood draws and questionnaires over a roughly 2-month period. Blood samples from the prospective study were shipped frozen or at room temperature prior to DNA extraction. TCRbeta CDR3 regions were amplified from genomic DNA by means of the immunoSEQ Assay, a bias-controlled multiplex PCR. As for the original processing: Within the assay, amplification of reference gene primers was used to estimate how many nucleated cells each sample contained. To quantify the absolute abundance of each unique TCRbeta CDR3 rearrangement, sequence reads were collapsed and filtered. For each sample, productive Simpson clonality was calculated by taking the square root of Simpson's diversity index across productive rearrangements. TCRdb carries this immuneACCESS record with in-frame sequences only. Its versions omit some clonotypes, under half of them owing to an unresolved V gene in the studies checked, with the rest unexplained. The DNA was the basis for D and trimming; V, J and clone size are from that table. Counted in this sample were 280,000 or so clones; about 90% of them appeared once. Roughly 2.9% of the sample belongs to the ten largest clones.

The sequencing sample was made of PBMCs or T cells enriched from blood (not recorded which). The sequence was obtained from a woman aged 45-59 years who had been exposed to COVID-19.

Here the CDR3 is given as CASGRQGSTGELFF. In nucleotides, the sequence is TGTGCCAGCGGCCGACAGGGGTCTACCGGGGAGCTGTTTTTT. The rearrangement combines TRBV2 with TRBJ2-2, and 8 junction bases match TRBD1. Trimming takes 8 bases off V and 5 bases off J; junction bases not matched to a gene: 7. From a lookup of the germline V gene, CDR1 and CDR2 are SNHLY and FYNNEI. Including cysteine and phenylalanine, the CDR3 has 14 amino acids. Only the CDR3 DNA is retained, 42 bases long and in frame from the first base.